This T cell receptor (beta chain) stems from a study of technical replicates of blood from a few donors. Clones were read by immunoSEQ multiplex PCR, and TCRdb kept only the in-frame ones, dropping some. The data show about 59,000 clones, with around 85% seen just once and approximately 5.1% held by the top ten. The CDR3 covers 14 residues. The germline V gene encodes CDR1 SGHDT and CDR2 YYEEEE. Between the trimmed V and J ends, which lost 4 bases and 2 bases, there was a span of 13 bases. This clone has just one count. The clonotype was recovered from a human donor in good health. Some clones in this sample may be carry-over from other donors' samples. The sequenced material came from PBMCs. The chain combines TRBV5-6 with TRBJ2-7; D not certain. CDR3 in DNA: TGTGCCAGCAGCCGCCCTCCAGTTACCTACGAGCAGTACTTC. Translated: CASSRPPVTYEQYF.